The 26 T cell receptor beta chains reported below all come from one sample, sequenced in a study of control samples from healthy donors and cancer patients. Libraries were prepared by immunoSEQ multiplex PCR; TCRdb keeps only in-frame clonotypes and omits some of them. The sample contains 91,000 or so clones, about 89% of which appear only once. Sequencing used blood. These receptors were obtained from a woman aged 30 to 39 in good health.

The chain is built from TRBV18 and TRBJ2-7; 7 bases agree with TRBD1. The germline gives CDR1 KGHSH, CDR2 LQKENI. With 3 bases clipped from V and 7 bases from J, the junction kept 21 bases outside the gene matches. CDR3 length: 18 amino acids. CDR3 sequence reads: CASSPRGTGQSFKGEQYF. The CDR3 coding sequence is TGTGCCAGCTCACCTCGGGGAACGGGACAGAGCTTTAAGGGAGAGCAGTACTTC.

V gene TRBV3-1 (or the pseudogene TRBV3-2) combines with J gene TRBJ2-3; TRBD2 might be the D (5 bases). This CDR3 region has 15 residues. Germline V lookup: CDR1 LGHDT, CDR2 YNNKEL (reference sequence). V was shortened by 0 bases and J by 6 bases, with 13 bases between the two germline ends. Here the CDR3 DNA reads TGTGCCAGCAGCCAAGATCAACTAGGTTCCGATACGCAGTATTTT. Its protein product is CASSQDQLGSDTQYF.

The chain has TRBV18 and TRBJ2-3; maybe TRBD1 (6 bases). Trimming shortened V by 8 bases and J by 2 bases, and 17 bases separated the two germline ends. CDR1 and CDR2 (germline): KGHSH, LQKENI. The CDR3 loop spans 15 amino acids. In nucleotides, the CDR3 is TGTGCCAGCGTCCGGCTGACAGGAACCACAGATACGCAGTATTTT. Protein product: CASVRLTGTTDTQYF.

The chain links TRBV12-3 or TRBV12-4 to TRBJ2-7; D perhaps matches TRBD2 (5 bases). Trimming shortened V by 2 bases and J by 7 bases, and 12 bases separated the two germline ends. The CDR3 totals 13 residues. The CDR3: CASSLRTPQEQYF. In nucleotides, the CDR3 is TGTGCCAGCAGTTTAAGGACTCCCCAAGAGCAGTACTTC.

The chain recombines TRBV6-1 with TRBJ1-5; D perhaps matches TRBD1 (5 bases). With 1 base removed from V and 7 bases from J, the gap between germline ends came to 11 bases. The CDR3 has 14 residues. Germline CDR1 reads MNHNS; CDR2 reads SASEGT. The CDR3 DNA is TGTGCCAGCAGTGAAGTGGGGCGGCTGCAGCCCCAGCATTTT. Residues: CASSEVGRLQPQHF.

The chain carries TRBV5-1 and TRBJ2-1; TRBD2 aligns across 12 bases. The CDR3 totals 16 residues. Germline assignment: CDR1 SGHRS and CDR2 YFSETQ. J lost 8 bases, V lost 0 bases, and 6 bases had no gene match. CDR3 nucleotides: TGCGCCAGCAGCTTGGGGCCTAGCGGGAGGGGGGATGAGCAGTTCTTC. Its translation is CASSLGPSGRGDEQFF.

The J gene is TRBJ2-1, the V gene TRBV19; D may be TRBD2 (6 bases). CDR1 is LNHDA and CDR2 is SQIVND in the germline V gene (reference sequence). Deletions cut 10 bases from V and 7 bases from J, with 11 bases between. This CDR3 comprises 11 residues. CDR3 sequence (DNA): TGTGCCACCCGCCGGGGGAATGAGCAGTTCTTC. Translating it yields CATRRGNEQFF.

The rearrangement joins TRBV19 to TRBJ1-1, with D possibly TRBD1 on 6 matching bases. V dropped 8 bases and J dropped 5 bases, with 21 bases sitting between them. Germline loops: CDR1 LNHDA, CDR2 SQIVND (reference sequence). CDR3 length: 15 residues. This CDR3 reads CASLGGGLRGTEAFF. CDR3 nucleotide sequence: TGTGCCAGTTTAGGAGGTGGGCTCAGGGGAACTGAAGCTTTCTTT.

The genes are TRBV9 and TRBJ2-7; D is perhaps TRBD2 (5 bases). This CDR3 has 14 amino acids. Germline CDR1 is SGDLS and CDR2 is YYNGEE. V was clipped by 3 bases and J by 3 bases, with 13 bases between them. CDR3 in amino acids: CASSGSLADYEQYF. The CDR3, as DNA: TGTGCCAGCAGCGGCAGTCTAGCCGACTACGAGCAGTACTTC.

The chain is built from TRBV30 and TRBJ2-7, with 8 nucleotides matching TRBD1. The CDR3 runs 12 residues. The V gene's germline CDR1 is GTSNPN and CDR2 SVGIG (reference sequence). V trimming: 8 bases; J trimming: 3 bases; junction bases outside the gene matches: 6. The CDR3 coding sequence is TGTGCCCTCGAAGGACAGGGCTACGAGCAGTACTTC. It translates to CALEGQGYEQYF.

CDR3 in DNA: TGCAGCGTTGAACTAAGCGGGGGACCCACAGATACGCAGTATTTT. This sequence encodes CSVELSGGPTDTQYF. The chain combines TRBV29-1 with TRBJ2-3; TRBD2 aligns across 8 bases. This CDR3 contains 15 residues. J lost 2 bases, V lost 2 bases, and 6 bases had no gene match. The germline CDR1 and CDR2 sequences are SQVTM and ANQGSEA.

This clone was observed a single time. The genes are TRBV2 and TRBJ1-6; D gene uncertain. Between the trimmed V and J ends, which lost 5 bases and 3 bases, there was a span of 5 bases. The V gene's germline CDR1 is SNHLY and CDR2 FYNNEI. The CDR3 spans 13 residues. CDR3 in amino acids: CASSWGYNSPLHF. Written as DNA, the CDR3 is TGTGCCAGCAGTTGGGGCTATAATTCACCCCTCCACTTT.

This clone occurred once. An end of the junction differs from the germline gene, which may be a read error. The chain couples TRBV7-2 to TRBJ1-5; 8 bases align to TRBD1. Germline-derived CDR1 and CDR2 are SGHTA and FQGNSA. There are 17 residues in the CDR3. The chain's CDR3 is CAGSIPTGATSNQPQHF. CDR3 bases: TGTGCCGGCAGCATTCCGACAGGGGCAACTAGCAATCAGCCCCAGCATTTT.

The chain joins TRBV5-1 to TRBJ2-1, with 8 nucleotides matching TRBD2. J was trimmed by 10 bases and V by 1 base; bases with no gene match: 10. Germline CDR1 is SGHRS and CDR2 is YFSETQ. The CDR3 extends over 15 amino acids. The CDR3, as DNA: TGCGCCAGCAGCTTGTCCAGCGGGAGTTCGCGGGAGCAGTTCTTC. Its protein product is CASSLSSGSSREQFF.

The V gene is TRBV19, the J gene TRBJ1-3, with D possibly being TRBD1 (5 bases). Germline V gives CDR1 LNHDA, CDR2 SQIVND (reference sequence). The V gene lost 7 bases and the J gene lost 4 bases, with 14 bases spanning the gap. This CDR3 comprises 14 residues. The CDR3 sequence: CASTRSGPGNTIYF. As DNA, the CDR3 is TGTGCCAGTACCAGGTCGGGACCAGGAAACACCATATATTTT. The full variable domain, in which reference TRBV19 and TRBJ1-3 provide the parts outside the CDR3, is DGGITQSPKYLFRKEGQNVTLSCEQNLNHDAMYWYRQDPGQGLRLIYYSQIVNDFQKGDIAEGYSVSREKKESFPLTVTSAQKNPTAFYLCASTRSGPGNTIYFGEGSWLTVV.

This sequence joins TRBV3-1 (or the pseudogene TRBV3-2) and TRBJ2-7; D possibly corresponds to TRBD2 (7 bases). In germline, CDR1 is LGHDT, CDR2 YNNKEL (reference sequence). V lost 4 bases and J 2 bases, leaving 15 bases between the germline ends. This CDR3 comprises 15 residues. CDR3 DNA sequence: TGTGCCAGCAGCCCTCAGCGGGACACCACCTACGAGCAGTACTTC. Residues: CASSPQRDTTYEQYF.

The rearrangement links TRBV7-7 to TRBJ2-2, with 7 bases fitting TRBD2. The junction had 9 bases not matched to a gene; V was cut back by 11 bases and J by 0 bases. The CDR3 spans 15 residues. Germline values: CDR1 SSHAT, CDR2 FNYEAQ (reference sequence). The CDR3 nucleotides read TGTGCCGTCGGGGGGTATCCCTCGAACACCGGGGAGCTGTTTTTT. This sequence encodes CAVGGYPSNTGELFF.

CDR3 in DNA: TGTGCCAGCAGCTTGGCTAGCGGGGGCCAGGGGGAGCAGTTCTTC. Amino acids: CASSLASGGQGEQFF. The rearrangement joins TRBV7-9 to TRBJ2-1; 10 bases align to TRBD2. In germline, CDR1 is SEHNR, CDR2 FQNEAQ (reference sequence). V shed 3 bases, J shed 10 bases, and the junction held 9 bases outside the gene matches. The CDR3 consists of 15 residues.

This chain uses TRBV6-4 with TRBJ2-6; D uncertain. With 2 bases removed from V and 0 bases from J, the gap between germline ends came to 8 bases. From germline, CDR1 is MRHNA and CDR2 SNTAGT. This CDR3 contains 16 residues. The CDR3 protein is CASSDQESSGANVLTF. The CDR3 region has the DNA TGTGCCAGCAGTGACCAAGAGTCCTCTGGGGCCAACGTCCTGACTTTC.

J is TRBJ1-2 and V is TRBV29-1; 9 bases line up with TRBD1. Germline V gene lookup returns CDR1 SQVTM and CDR2 ANQGSEA. The ends lost 6 bases at V and 0 bases at J; junction bases unmatched: 8. This CDR3 region has 15 residues. This CDR3 reads CSVHRDRAPNYGYTF. As DNA, the CDR3 is TGCAGCGTGCACCGGGACAGGGCCCCTAACTATGGCTACACCTTC.

V usage is TRBV4-2 and J usage is TRBJ1-2; no clear D. CDR1 is LGHNA, CDR2 YNFKEQ, per germline. Trimming stripped 0 bases from V and 6 bases from J, with 14 bases between. This CDR3 has 15 amino acids. CDR3 DNA: TGTGCCAGCAGCCAAGATCGTCGCCGGCGGAATGGCTACACCTTC. It specifies CASSQDRRRRNGYTF.

The chain has TRBV3-1 (or the pseudogene TRBV3-2) and TRBJ2-5; D is undetermined. Trimming shortened V by 3 bases and J by 5 bases, and 13 bases separated the two germline ends. The V gene's germline CDR1 is LGHDT and CDR2 YNNKEL (reference sequence). The CDR3 consists of 14 residues. As DNA, the CDR3 is TGTGCCAGCAGCCATGACTCCCGGGCGGAGACCCAGTACTTC. It yields the protein CASSHDSRAETQYF.

The V call is TRBV20-1, the J call TRBJ2-5; D uncertain. The CDR3 consists of 10 residues. The germline V gene has CDR1 DFQATT and CDR2 SNEGSKA (reference sequence). Trimming left V 2 bases short and J 4 bases short, with 2 bases between. The CDR3 coding sequence is TGCAGTGCTAGACGAGAGACCCAGTACTTC. Translating gives CSARRETQYF.

This clone was recorded only once. The V and J genes are TRBV30 and TRBJ1-1; D remains ambiguous. Per the germline V gene, CDR1 is GTSNPN and CDR2 is SVGIG (reference sequence). CDR3 length equals 16 residues. Trimming removed 2 bases from V and 0 bases from J, with 16 bases in between. CDR3 sequence reads: CAWSSFKEAMNTEAFF. CDR3 nucleotide sequence: TGTGCCTGGAGTTCTTTCAAGGAAGCGATGAACACTGAAGCTTTCTTT.

Remarks on this clone: A junction boundary mismatches the germline segment, possibly from a read error. This sample also contains other DNA sequences that code for the same CDR3. This chain uses TRBV5-4 with TRBJ1-1; D call uncertain. CDR1 is SGHNT, CDR2 YYREEE, per germline (reference sequence). The CDR3 length is 15 residues. The CDR3 region is CASSLDSQVNTEAFF. The CDR3, as DNA: TGTGCCAGCAGCTTGGACAGCCAAGTGAACACTGAAGCCTTCTTT.

The V gene is TRBV9, the J gene TRBJ1-1; the D gene is possibly TRBD1 (6 bases). This CDR3 spans 16 amino acids. V was shortened by 2 bases and J by 1 base, with 15 bases between the two germline ends. CDR1 SGDLS and CDR2 YYNGEE come from the germline V gene. The CDR3 nucleotides read TGTGCCAGCAGCGTCGCCCTACAGGGCCCGAACACTGAAGCTTTCTTT. This sequence encodes CASSVALQGPNTEAFF.